This entry features one T cell receptor (beta chain) sequence. The data derive from a study of T cell responses to AZD1222 COVID-19 vaccine. Produced via immunoSEQ multiplex PCR; TCRdb's table is partial and in-frame only. In the table there are 120,000 or so clones, around 90% of which are singletons. The V end was cut by 0 bases, the J end by 7 bases, with 15 bases between. Germline V lookup: CDR1 LGHDT, CDR2 YNNKEL (reference sequence). The CDR3 runs to 15 residues. The receptor's source is an adult in good health. Sample: peripheral blood, taken on day 0 of AZD1222 vaccination. The rearrangement joins TRBV3-1 (or the pseudogene TRBV3-2) to TRBJ1-2; perhaps TRBD1 as D (5 bases). CDR3 DNA: TGTGCCAGCAGCCAAGATCAGGGATTTGTGAGTGGCTACACCTTC. It specifies CASSQDQGFVSGYTF.